This T cell receptor (beta chain) derives from a study of metastatic and nonmetastatic thyroid tumors. Study information: Repertoire comparison spanned blood and tumor or nodule tissue of malignant and benign thyroid patients. General study results and limits: Significantly higher TCR beta diversity was reportedly seen in malignant thyroid tumors than benign nodules, in blood and tumor.

This clone has just a few counts. Its antigen is unidentified. This CDR3 is built from 13 residues. Germline V lookup: CDR1 MNHNS, CDR2 SASEGT. V gave up 8 bases and J gave up 3 bases, with 13 bases separating them. Patients underwent thyroid surgery, and none had received any treatment before it. As processed by the authors: Clinicopathological groups supplied CDR3 differences that were used to build a distant-metastasis classifier for papillary thyroid cancer. TCRdb reprocessed the PCR reads via MiXCR. The V and J calls, along with clone size, are taken from TCRdb and not from the paper's own processing. The sample yields about 4,000 clones, around a fifth seen once.

V is TRBV6-1 and J is TRBJ2-5; TRBD1 might be the D (6 bases). The material sequenced was tumor tissue. The TCR originated in a female donor with papillary thyroid cancer or a benign thyroid nodule (not recorded which). Some clones in this sample may be carry-over from other donors' samples. The CDR3 reads CASVRGSEETQYF. The CDR3 DNA sequence: TGTGCCAGCGTCAGGGGCTCGGAAGAGACCCAGTACTTC.